The clone carrying this TCR beta chain was seen only once. PCR used 60 Vbeta primers and 13 Jbeta primers. Data came from immunoSEQ multiplex PCR; TCRdb stores just in-frame clones and leaves some out. This sample carries under 200,000 clones, roughly 76% of them seen once, and the ten largest clones take about 5.7%. Germline V CDR1 and CDR2: SGHNT, YYREEE (reference sequence). V was pared by 4 bases and J by 3 bases, with 17 bases between. This CDR3 is 16 amino acids long. The sample is drawn from a study of cytomegalovirus exposure and HLA in healthy donors. The clonotype originates from a man aged 35-49 years in good health and CMV-seropositive. The specimen sequenced was PBMCs. This rearrangement joins TRBV5-4 to TRBJ1-3; D perhaps matches TRBD1 (6 bases). CDR3 nucleotide sequence: TGTGCCAGCAGCAAGGGGGGGGCAGGAGATGGAAACACCATATATTTT. Translated: CASSKGGAGDGNTIYF.